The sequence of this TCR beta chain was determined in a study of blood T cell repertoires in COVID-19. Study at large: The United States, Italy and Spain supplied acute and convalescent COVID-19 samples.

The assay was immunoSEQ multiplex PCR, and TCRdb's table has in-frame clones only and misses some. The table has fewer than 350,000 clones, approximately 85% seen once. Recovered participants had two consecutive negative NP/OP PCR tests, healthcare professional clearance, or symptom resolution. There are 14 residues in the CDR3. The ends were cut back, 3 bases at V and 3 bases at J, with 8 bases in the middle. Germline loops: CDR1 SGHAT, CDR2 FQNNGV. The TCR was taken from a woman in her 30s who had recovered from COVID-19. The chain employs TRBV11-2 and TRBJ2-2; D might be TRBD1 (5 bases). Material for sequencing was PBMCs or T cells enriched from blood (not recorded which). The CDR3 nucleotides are TGTGCCAGCAGCTTGCAGGGCTACACCGGGGAGCTGTTTTTT. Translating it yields CASSLQGYTGELFF.